Following are 19 T cell receptor beta chains from one sample sequenced in a study of type 1 regulatory T cells. TCRdb independently ran MiXCR on the reads; one entry per CDR3 protein. The sample lists about 65,000 distinct CDR3 sequences; almost 50% were seen once. These receptors have no identified antigens. Sequencing was done on a sample of cultured non-Tr1 T cells, either the whole culture or a sorted T cell fraction (not recorded which). The receptor source for this set is a human donor in good health.

The chain uses TRBV18 and TRBJ2-1; 9 bases align to TRBD2. The germline V gene has CDR1 KGHSH and CDR2 LQKENI. The J segment lost 2 bases and the V segment lost 3 bases, leaving 8 bases of the junction unmatched. The CDR3 has 17 amino acids. As DNA, the CDR3 is TGTGCCAGCTCACCCCGCGCCAGCGGGGGGACCTACAATGAGCAGTTCTTC. Amino acid sequence: CASSPRASGGTYNEQFF. The whole variable domain, remainder taken from reference TRBV18 and TRBJ2-1, is NAGVMQNPRHLVRRRGQEARLRCSPMKGHSHVYWYRQLPEEGLKFMVYLQKENIIDESGMPKERFSAEFPKEGPSILRIQQVVRGDSAAYFCASSPRASGGTYNEQFFGPGTRLTVL.

This clonotype was found a few times. The chain carries TRBV7-8 and TRBJ1-4; possible D gene TRBD1, 5 bases. The CDR3 is 12 residues long. Per germline, CDR1 SGHVS and CDR2 FQNEAQ. V lost 3 bases, J lost 12 bases, and 11 bases lay in between. The CDR3 DNA reads TGTGCCAGCAGCTTGGTGCTGGGGCAACTGTTTTTT. It is translated as CASSLVLGQLFF.

The count of this clonotype is one. The V and J genes are TRBV20-1 and TRBJ2-7; D remains ambiguous. The CDR3 has 15 residues. V lost 0 bases, J lost 2 bases, and 14 bases lay in between. The germline V gene has CDR1 DFQATT and CDR2 SNEGSKA (reference sequence). The CDR3 DNA reads TGCAGTGCTAGAGATCAGAGCGTATCCCCCTACGAGCAGTACTTC. Translated: CSARDQSVSPYEQYF.

This clonotype was recorded once. This chain links TRBV19 with TRBJ2-2, with TRBD1 matching over 9 bases. Trimming at V came to 7 bases and at J to 2 bases, leaving 5 bases not matched to a gene. Germline V gives CDR1 LNHDA, CDR2 SQIVND (reference sequence). There are 15 residues in the CDR3. The CDR3 region has the DNA TGTGCCAGTACCCTGGGACAGGGAAACACCGGGGAGCTGTTTTTT. It specifies CASTLGQGNTGELFF.

The chain is built from TRBV24-1 and TRBJ2-6, with TRBD1 as a possible D gene (5 bases). V lost 7 bases, J lost 4 bases, and 13 bases lay in between. In germline, CDR1 is KGHDR, CDR2 SFDVKD. This CDR3 has 15 amino acids. The CDR3 sequence: CATSPSGLGANVLTF. The CDR3 DNA sequence: TGTGCCACCAGCCCATCAGGGTTAGGGGCCAACGTCCTGACTTTC.

The chain links TRBV7-9 to TRBJ1-1; D is ambiguous. The length of the CDR3 is 15 residues. With 0 bases removed from V and 4 bases from J, the gap between germline ends came to 12 bases. CDR1 is SEHNR and CDR2 is FQNEAQ in the germline V gene (reference sequence). The CDR3 is CASSLAVGLGTEAFF. The CDR3 DNA follows: TGTGCCAGCAGCTTAGCGGTGGGCCTGGGCACTGAAGCTTTCTTT.

The chain couples TRBV29-1 to TRBJ1-4; TRBD1 might be the D (6 bases). This CDR3 has 14 amino acids. CDR1 SQVTM and CDR2 ANQGSEA come from the germline V gene. Trimming pared 6 bases from V and 8 bases from J, leaving 19 bases between. The CDR3 reads CSVSGASGSEKLFF. CDR3 DNA: TGCAGCGTATCAGGGGCCTCTGGAAGCGAAAAACTGTTTTTT.

This clonotype was counted only a few times. The chain couples TRBV9 to TRBJ2-7; D may be TRBD1 (6 bases). Per germline, CDR1 SGDLS and CDR2 YYNGEE. The CDR3 is made up of 12 amino acids. The germline V and J ends were trimmed by 6 bases and 5 bases, with 12 bases remaining between them. The DNA of the CDR3 is TGTGCCAGCATGGCAGGGGAAGACGAGCAGTACTTC. Translation gives CASMAGEDEQYF.

The chain has TRBV20-1 and TRBJ1-5; a weak D match, TRBD1 (5 bases). Trimming took 3 bases from V and 3 from J, leaving 9 bases between them. CDR1 is DFQATT, CDR2 SNEGSKA, per germline (reference sequence). The CDR3 spans 13 residues. The chain's CDR3 is CSARGQNNQPQHF. The CDR3 DNA sequence: TGCAGTGCTAGGGGGCAGAACAATCAGCCCCAGCATTTT.

This chain connects TRBV5-1 to TRBJ1-1, with D unresolved. CDR1 is SGHRS and CDR2 is YFSETQ in the germline V gene. Trimming removed 4 bases at V and 0 bases at J, with 13 bases between. CDR3 length: 15 residues. CDR3 protein: CASSKAVGLNTEAFF. DNA of the CDR3: TGCGCCAGCAGCAAGGCGGTAGGGTTGAACACTGAAGCTTTCTTT.

The V and J genes are TRBV18 and TRBJ2-7, with D possibly called TRBD1 or TRBD2 (5 bases each). In germline, CDR1 is KGHSH, CDR2 LQKENI. With 0 bases removed from V and 7 bases from J, the gap between germline ends came to 19 bases. CDR3 length equals 16 residues. The CDR3, as DNA: TGTGCCAGCTCACCACCGAAGGGACCAGGCCTCGGGGAGCAGTACTTC. As protein: CASSPPKGPGLGEQYF. Full variable domain (missing parts from reference TRBV18 and TRBJ2-7): NAGVMQNPRHLVRRRGQEARLRCSPMKGHSHVYWYRQLPEEGLKFMVYLQKENIIDESGMPKERFSAEFPKEGPSILRIQQVVRGDSAAYFCASSPPKGPGLGEQYFGPGTRLTVT.

The chain links TRBV6-2 or TRBV6-3 to TRBJ2-7; TRBD2 is a possible D gene (6 bases). The CDR3 is 13 amino acids. The V and J ends lost 8 bases and 2 bases respectively, with 13 bases between them. Germline V CDR1 and CDR2: MNHEY, SVGEGT. The CDR3 reads CASAEEGPYEQYF. DNA of the CDR3: TGTGCCAGCGCAGAGGAGGGCCCCTACGAGCAGTACTTC.

The chain carries TRBV11-3 and TRBJ2-2; the D gene is possibly TRBD2 (5 bases). CDR1 SGHNT and CDR2 YENEEA come from the germline V gene. Trimming pared 11 bases from V and 3 bases from J, leaving 13 bases between. CDR3 length: 13 amino acids. The CDR3 spells CAGEGRDTGELFF. CDR3 in DNA: TGTGCCGGCGAGGGAAGAGACACCGGGGAGCTGTTTTTT.

This rearrangement joins TRBV15 to TRBJ1-5; 7 nucleotides line up with TRBD1. The junction had 6 bases not matched to a gene; V was cut back by 3 bases and J by 4 bases. The CDR3 loop spans 15 amino acids. Germline V CDR1 and CDR2: LNHNV, YYDKDF (reference sequence). In nucleotides, the CDR3 is TGTGCCACCAGCAGGGACGCCAGGGGGAATCAGCCCCAGCATTTT. Protein sequence: CATSRDARGNQPQHF. The complete variable domain, with remaining parts taken from reference TRBV15 and TRBJ1-5, reads DAMVIQNPRYQVTQFGKPVTLSCSQTLNHNVMYWYQQKSSQAPKLLFHYYDKDFNNEADTPDNFQSRRPNTSFCFLDIRSPGLGDTAMYLCATSRDARGNQPQHFGDGTRLSIL.

The chain recombines TRBV7-9 with TRBJ1-2; D uncertain. CDR1 is SEHNR, CDR2 FQNEAQ, per germline (reference sequence). Trimming pared 3 bases from V and 6 bases from J, leaving 11 bases between. The CDR3 runs to 13 residues. The CDR3 sequence: CASSFFLEDGYTF. As DNA, the CDR3 is TGTGCCAGCAGCTTTTTTCTAGAGGATGGCTACACCTTC.

This clonotype was detected only once. This chain joins TRBV12-3 or TRBV12-4 and TRBJ1-2; the D gene is possibly TRBD1 (5 bases). The germline V and J ends were trimmed by 7 bases and 6 bases, with 15 bases remaining between them. The CDR3 spans 13 residues. CDR3 coding DNA: TGTGCCAGCACCTTTGGGGCAGGGAATGGCTACACCTTC. Residues: CASTFGAGNGYTF.

This chain connects TRBV7-2 to TRBJ1-1, with TRBD1 as a possible D gene (5 bases). Germline V gene lookup returns CDR1 SGHTA and CDR2 FQGNSA. V shed 3 bases and J shed 3 bases, with 8 bases lying between them. The CDR3 is 13 amino acids. The CDR3 DNA is TGTGCCAGCAGCTTGAACAGGTACACTGAAGCTTTCTTT. Amino acids: CASSLNRYTEAFF.

This clonotype was observed once. The CDR3 spells CSATTSGGPGFF. The CDR3 DNA reads TGCAGTGCTACAACTAGCGGGGGGCCAGGGTTCTTC. V is TRBV20-1 and J is TRBJ2-1, with TRBD2 identical over 12 bases. CDR3 length: 12 amino acids. Germline values: CDR1 DFQATT, CDR2 SNEGSKA (reference sequence). V trimming: 4 bases; J trimming: 15 bases; junction bases outside the gene matches: 7.

The CDR3 loop reads CASSVRFAGGSSHGYTF. The CDR3 DNA is TGTGCCAGCAGTGTGAGGTTTGCGGGGGGGAGCTCTCATGGCTACACCTTC. This chain joins TRBV28 and TRBJ1-2, with D perhaps TRBD1 (5 bases). The CDR3 is 17 amino acids. The V gene's germline CDR1 is MDHEN and CDR2 SYDVKM. The germline V and J ends were trimmed by 5 bases and 6 bases, with 25 bases remaining between them.